A single sample is the source of the 20 T cell receptor beta chains below, sequenced in a study of cytomegalovirus exposure and HLA in healthy donors. Vbeta (60) and Jbeta (13) primers were used in the PCR. Sequenced by immunoSEQ multiplex PCR; TCRdb stores in-frame clones only, minus some. The repertoire has under 250,000 clones, about three quarters of them found once; the top ten carry about 1.7%. The sequencing sample was made of PBMCs. The source of these receptors is a male donor in good health and CMV-seronegative.

This clone was seen a single time. V and J are TRBV29-1 and TRBJ2-3; 12 positions match TRBD2. CDR1 is SQVTM, CDR2 ANQGSEA, per germline. The CDR3 has 14 amino acids. With 6 bases clipped from V and 4 bases from J, the junction kept 5 bases outside the gene matches. CDR3 amino acids: CSVRTSGGSDTQYF. CDR3 bases: TGCAGCGTAAGAACTAGCGGGGGGTCAGATACGCAGTATTTT.

This clone was seen once. The chain is built from TRBV9 and TRBJ2-1; 10 bases match TRBD2. V gave up 3 bases and J gave up 7 bases; unmatched junction bases: 7. The CDR3 has 15 residues. CDR1 is SGDLS and CDR2 is YYNGEE in the germline V gene. The CDR3 bases are TGTGCCAGCAGCGCAAGCGGGGGGGCCTTAAATGAGCAGTTCTTC. Translation: CASSASGGALNEQFF. Full variable domain (remainder filled in from reference TRBV9 and TRBJ2-1): DSGVTQTPKHLITATGQRVTLRCSPRSGDLSVYWYQQSLDQGLQFLIQYYNGEERAKGNILERFSAQQFPDLHSELNLSSLELGDSALYFCASSASGGALNEQFFGPGTRLTVL.

The chain carries TRBV25-1 and TRBJ2-3, with 7 bases fitting TRBD2. Unmatched junction bases numbered 10, after V lost 5 bases and J lost 2 bases. CDR1 is MGHDK and CDR2 is SYGVNS in the germline V gene. The CDR3 runs to 16 residues. The CDR3 DNA sequence: TGTGCCAGCAGTCGTTCCAGCGGGGATGTCACAGATACGCAGTATTTT. Its protein product is CASSRSSGDVTDTQYF.

The chain has TRBV7-9 and TRBJ2-1; 10 bases agree with TRBD2. The CDR3 covers 15 residues. J gave up 6 bases and V 5 bases, and 7 bases lay outside the gene matches. The V gene's germline CDR1 is SEHNR and CDR2 FQNEAQ (reference sequence). Here the CDR3 reads CASSPQLAGANEQFF. CDR3 in DNA: TGTGCCAGCAGCCCCCAGCTAGCGGGAGCCAATGAGCAGTTCTTC.

This clone was seen a single time. The rearrangement links TRBV6-5 to TRBJ2-1; a possible D gene is TRBD2 (7 bases). Deletions cut 2 bases from V and 9 bases from J, with 20 bases between. CDR1 and CDR2 (germline): MNHEY, SVGAGI. The CDR3 runs 16 residues. CDR3 coding DNA: TGTGCCAGCAGTTACCTACTAGCGCGGGGGCGGGGTGAGCAGTTCTTC. Protein sequence: CASSYLLARGRGEQFF.

The CDR3 coding sequence is TGTGCCAGCTCATCCGGACAGGCGGCTAATGAAAAACTGTTTTTT. Encoded protein: CASSSGQAANEKLFF. The rearrangement joins TRBV18 to TRBJ1-4; 7 nucleotides match TRBD1. The CDR3 sequence is 15 residues long. V lost 5 bases to trimming and J lost 3 bases; unmatched junction nucleotides: 6. Looked up from germline, CDR1 is KGHSH and CDR2 is LQKENI.

The genes are TRBV29-1 and TRBJ2-7; D is unresolved. V was clipped by 6 bases and J by 0 bases, with 15 bases between them. The CDR3 covers 14 residues. Germline V gene lookup returns CDR1 SQVTM and CDR2 ANQGSEA. The CDR3 coding sequence is TGCAGCGTCTTACTCGACTCCCACTCCTACGAGCAGTACTTC. Amino acids: CSVLLDSHSYEQYF.

V usage is TRBV27 and J usage is TRBJ1-1; D remains unclear. Germline CDR1 and CDR2: MNHEY and SMNVEV (reference sequence). The V and J ends lost 5 bases and 5 bases respectively, with 15 bases between them. CDR3 length equals 14 residues. The CDR3 region is CASSVRGMRTEAFF. In DNA, the CDR3 is TGTGCCAGCAGTGTCCGGGGTATGAGAACTGAAGCTTTCTTT.

V gene TRBV9 combines with J gene TRBJ1-1, with D tentatively TRBD1 (6 bases). Germline CDR1 SGDLS, CDR2 YYNGEE. There are 16 residues in the CDR3. V shed 1 base and J shed 1 base, with 14 bases lying between them. For the CDR3, the DNA is TGTGCCAGCAGCGTATATAACGACAGGAGGAACACTGAAGCTTTCTTT. Its protein is CASSVYNDRRNTEAFF.

The rearrangement uses TRBV25-1 and TRBJ2-1; 11 nucleotides align to TRBD2. The germline gives CDR1 MGHDK, CDR2 SYGVNS. Trimming cost V 4 bases and J 3 bases; bases outside gene matches: 2. The CDR3 spans 15 residues. CDR3 bases: TGTGCCAGCAGTGCGACTAGCGGGGACTACAATGAGCAGTTCTTC. It specifies CASSATSGDYNEQFF.

V and J are TRBV7-6 and TRBJ1-5, with 8 bases fitting TRBD1. Germline V gene sequence: CDR1 SGHVS, CDR2 FNYEAQ. Trimming at V came to 2 bases and at J to 2 bases, leaving 5 bases not matched to a gene. This CDR3 has 16 residues. The CDR3 DNA reads as TGTGCCAGCAGCTTAATTGACAGGGGCGGCAATCAGCCCCAGCATTTT. It yields the protein CASSLIDRGGNQPQHF. The variable domain in full, with the rest retrieved from reference TRBV7-6 and TRBJ1-5, is GAGVSQSPRYKVTKRGQDVALRCDPISGHVSLYWYRQALGQGPEFLTYFNYEAQQDKSGLPNDRFSAERPEGSISTLTIQRTEQRDSAMYRCASSLIDRGGNQPQHFGDGTRLSIL.

This clone was detected once. V and J are TRBV19 and TRBJ2-6, with a weak D call TRBD1 (5 bases). This CDR3 has 18 residues. Looked up from germline, CDR1 is LNHDA and CDR2 is SQIVND (reference sequence). V was pared by 3 bases and J by 0 bases, with 15 bases between. CDR3 nucleotides: TGTGCCAGTAGTATTACAGGTCCATGGGGCTCTGGGGCCAACGTCCTGACTTTC. Its translation is CASSITGPWGSGANVLTF.

This clone was detected only once. This rearrangement joins TRBV7-3 to TRBJ2-7; TRBD1 matches at 10 bases. Germline assignment: CDR1 SGHTA and CDR2 FQGTGA. This CDR3 has 13 residues. V was clipped by 5 bases and J by 5 bases; unmatched bases: 3. The CDR3 loop is CASSPGQGNEQYF. CDR3 in DNA: TGTGCCAGCAGCCCGGGACAGGGGAACGAGCAGTACTTC.

Regarding this clone: The junction differs from germline at one of its ends, possibly a read error. Additional DNA sequences in this sample encode the identical CDR3. This chain uses TRBV7-8 with TRBJ2-2; maybe TRBD2 (6 bases). Germline-derived CDR1 and CDR2 are SGHVS and FQNEAQ. This CDR3 has 13 residues. In DNA form, the CDR3 reads TGTGCCAGTAGCTTAGCCCTAGCGGGGGAGCTGTTTTTT. Residues: CASSLALAGELFF. The whole variable domain, remainder taken from reference TRBV7-8 and TRBJ2-2, is GAGVSQSPRYKVAKRGQDVALRCDPISGHVSLFWYQQALGQGPEFLTYFQNEAQLDKSGLPSDRFFAERPEGSVSTLKIQRTQQEDSAVYLCASSLALAGELFFGEGSRLTVL.

This chain joins TRBV6-4 and TRBJ2-1; D is possibly TRBD2 (6 bases). Trimming stripped 0 bases from V and 4 bases from J, with 10 bases between. Germline CDR1 reads MRHNA; CDR2 reads SNTAGT. The length of the CDR3 is 15 residues. Here the CDR3 DNA reads TGTGCCAGCAGTGACTCCCTAGCGTTGTACAATGAGCAGTTCTTC. Translation: CASSDSLALYNEQFF.

V gene TRBV19 combines with J gene TRBJ1-6, with a possible D match to TRBD1 (5 bases). The V end lost 0 bases, the J end lost 10 bases, and 10 bases lay between the germline ends. There are 14 residues in the CDR3. Germline V lookup: CDR1 LNHDA, CDR2 SQIVND (reference sequence). CDR3 amino acids: CASSIESGGSPLHF. CDR3 coding DNA: TGTGCCAGTAGTATAGAGAGCGGGGGGTCACCCCTCCACTTT.

CDR3 loop: CATSPTGETQYF. DNA for the CDR3: TGTGCCACCAGCCCGACGGGGGAGACCCAGTACTTC. The rearrangement links TRBV15 to TRBJ2-5; D possibly corresponds to TRBD2 (5 bases). There are 12 residues in the CDR3. CDR1 is LNHNV, CDR2 YYDKDF, per germline (reference sequence). V lost 5 bases, J lost 5 bases, and 9 bases lay in between.

The genes are TRBV28 and TRBJ1-1; D is possibly TRBD1 (5 bases). The CDR3 is made up of 14 amino acids. The V gene lost 4 bases and the J gene lost 0 bases, with 9 bases spanning the gap. Germline CDR1 MDHEN, CDR2 SYDVKM. The CDR3 region has the DNA TGTGCCAGCAGTTCACGACAGATGAACACTGAAGCTTTCTTT. This codes for CASSSRQMNTEAFF.

In nucleotides, the CDR3 is TGCGCCAGCAGCTTGGCCGGTGTGGGCACAGATACGCAGTATTTT. This encodes CASSLAGVGTDTQYF. The genes are TRBV5-1 and TRBJ2-3; D is unclear. The CDR3 runs to 15 residues. Germline CDR1 reads SGHRS; CDR2 reads YFSETQ. Trimming shortened V by 0 bases and J by 1 base, and 9 bases separated the two germline ends.

This clone was seen a single time. J is TRBJ1-4 and V is TRBV6-5; 7 bases align to TRBD1. This CDR3 has 13 residues. Germline V gene data show CDR1 as MNHEY and CDR2 as SVGAGI. The V and J ends lost 6 bases and 7 bases, in that order; junction bases with no gene match: 5. For the CDR3, the DNA is TGTGCCAGCAGAGACAGGGACGGTGAAAAACTGTTTTTT. Amino acid sequence: CASRDRDGEKLFF.